The source of this TCR beta chain is a study of T cell responses to AZD1222 COVID-19 vaccine. Whole-study results and caveats: The study identified only a handful of AZD1222 recipients as seropositive at baseline.

With regard to this clone: Antigen specificity is unknown.

Sequencing used immunoSEQ multiplex PCR; TCRdb keeps in-frame clones, though not all of them. The sample has 150,000 or so clones, about nine tenths seen once. Germline V gene lookup returns CDR1 MNHNY and CDR2 SVGAGI (reference sequence). The CDR3 consists of 13 residues. V was shortened by 1 base and J by 3 bases, with 6 bases between the two germline ends. The V call is TRBV6-6, the J call TRBJ1-1; D gene ambiguous. The sequenced sample was peripheral blood, obtained on day 0 of AZD1222 vaccination. The TCR originated in an adult in good health. CDR3 in DNA: TGTGCCAGCAGTTACTTCCGGGACACTGAAGCTTTCTTT. This sequence encodes CASSYFRDTEAFF.